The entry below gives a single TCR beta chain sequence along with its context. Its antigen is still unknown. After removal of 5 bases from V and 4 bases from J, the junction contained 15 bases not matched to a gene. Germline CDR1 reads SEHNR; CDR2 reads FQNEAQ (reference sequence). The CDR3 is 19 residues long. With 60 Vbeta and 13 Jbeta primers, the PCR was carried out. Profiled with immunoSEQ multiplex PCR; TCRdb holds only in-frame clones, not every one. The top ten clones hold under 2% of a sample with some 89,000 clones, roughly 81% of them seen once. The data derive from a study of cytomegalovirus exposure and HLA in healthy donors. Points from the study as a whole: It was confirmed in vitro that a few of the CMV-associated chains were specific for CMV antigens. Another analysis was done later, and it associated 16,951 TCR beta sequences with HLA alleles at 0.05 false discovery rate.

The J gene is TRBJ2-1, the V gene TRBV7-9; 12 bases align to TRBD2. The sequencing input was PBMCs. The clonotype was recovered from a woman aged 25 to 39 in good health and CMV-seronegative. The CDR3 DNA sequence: TGTGCCAGCAGCATGCGGGGACAGAGACTAGCGGGGGTATACAATGAGCAGTTCTTC. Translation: CASSMRGQRLAGVYNEQFF.